This is a list of T cell receptor beta chains from one sample in a study of T cell responses to AZD1222 COVID-19 vaccine. Assay used: immunoSEQ multiplex PCR; TCRdb lists only in-frame clones, some missing. Counted here are 200,000 or so clones, approximately 93% occurring once; the ten biggest clones make up roughly 1%. Sequenced here: peripheral blood, sampled 28 days after the second AZD1222 dose. Source of these receptors: an adult who received the AZD1222 COVID-19 vaccine. Both conserved end residues are part of each CDR3. A D gene is named only where the DNA matches it firmly.

D: NA; J: TRBJ2-1; V: TRBV7-2; CDR3: CASNPIGGITHNEQFF; DNA: TGTGCCAGCAACCCCATCGGGGGCATCACCCACAATGAGCAGTTCTTC
D: NA; J: TRBJ1-6; V: TRBV5-1; CDR3: CASSLISERGVTYNSPLHF; DNA: TGCGCCAGCAGCCTAATATCAGAGAGGGGAGTTACCTATAATTCACCCCTCCACTTT
D: TRBD2; J: TRBJ2-3; V: TRBV5-1; CDR3: CASSLGLAVGADTQYF; DNA: TGCGCCAGCAGCTTGGGACTAGCGGTTGGGGCAGATACGCAGTATTTT
D: NA; J: TRBJ1-5; V: TRBV19; CDR3: CASSTTGLSNQPQHF; DNA: TGTGCCAGTAGTACCACAGGGTTGAGCAATCAGCCCCAGCATTTT
D: TRBD1; J: TRBJ1-2; V: TRBV29-1; CDR3: CSAGTPGQDYGYTF; DNA: TGCAGCGCCGGAACTCCGGGACAGGATTATGGCTACACCTTC
D: NA; J: TRBJ1-4; V: TRBV3-1/TRBV3-2; CDR3: CASSPRLNEKLFF; DNA: TGTGCCAGCAGCCCCCGATTAAATGAAAAACTGTTTTTT
D: TRBD1; J: TRBJ1-2; V: TRBV14; CDR3: CASSQEGQTLLASYGYTF; DNA: TGTGCCAGCAGCCAAGAGGGACAGACCCTTCTAGCTAGCTATGGCTACACCTTC
D: NA; J: TRBJ1-4; V: TRBV25-1; CDR3: CASRSAQKLFF; DNA: TGTGCCAGCAGAAGCGCTCAAAAACTGTTTTTT
D: TRBD1; J: TRBJ1-2; V: TRBV7-2; CDR3: CASSLTGGTYGYTF; DNA: TGTGCCAGCAGCTTGACAGGGGGCACCTATGGCTACACCTTC
D: NA; J: TRBJ2-2; V: TRBV10-3; CDR3: CAISDLGEDGELFF; DNA: TGTGCCATCAGTGATTTGGGGGAGGACGGGGAGCTGTTTTTT
D: NA; J: TRBJ1-1; V: TRBV9; CDR3: CASSGSDYTEAFF; DNA: TGTGCCAGCAGCGGCAGCGACTACACTGAAGCTTTCTTT
D: NA; J: TRBJ1-5; V: TRBV4-1; CDR3: CASSQGQDRLGQPQHF; DNA: TGCGCCAGCAGCCAAGGCCAGGACAGACTGGGGCAGCCCCAGCATTTT
D: NA; J: TRBJ2-5; V: TRBV7-2; CDR3: CASSFRNQETQYF; DNA: TGTGCCAGCAGCTTCCGGAACCAAGAGACCCAGTACTTC
D: TRBD1; J: TRBJ1-2; V: TRBV2; CDR3: CASSGDRNYGYTF; DNA: TGTGCCAGCAGTGGGGACAGAAACTATGGCTACACCTTC
D: NA; J: TRBJ1-3; V: TRBV11-3; CDR3: CASSFASRNYFLSGNTIYF; DNA: TGTGCCAGCAGCTTTGCTTCGCGAAACTACTTTTTGTCTGGAAACACCATATATTTT
D: NA; J: TRBJ1-6; V: TRBV6-6; CDR3: CASSFPGEYAPLHF; DNA: TGTGCCAGCAGTTTCCCGGGGGAGTATGCACCCCTCCACTTT